This TCR beta chain was recovered during a study of patients and donors after allogeneic stem cell transplantation (dated by TCRdb to the early 2020s). Details on this clonotype: Its recognized antigen is unknown. Nothing much larger sits one base from this clone, and base qualities are not available.

Reading the germline V gene (reference sequence) gives CDR1 MNHEY and CDR2 SMNVEV. V drops 4 bases and J drops 5 bases, leaving 6 bases in between. The CDR3 covers 13 residues, taking in both the cysteine and the phenylalanine. Kept here is only the CDR3 DNA, which spans 39 bases and is read in frame from base 1. Library preparation used RT-PCR. Sequenced using a NextSeq 550. The public sequencing data were trimmed at Q25 with fastp and processed into clonotypes with MiXCR by TCRdb, which kept only in-frame beta chains. Rows matching on CDR3 protein sequence are summarized as one entry with the most common DNA and genes. Across this sample there are about a million distinct CDR3 sequences, with roughly 17% seen only once. Roughly 6% of the sample is in the top ten clones.

The chain is encoded by TRBV27 joined to TRBJ1-6; the D gene is unclear. This TCR came from a human donor who was either an allogeneic HSCT recipient or a stem cell or donor lymphocyte infusion donor (not recorded which). It is not recorded whose cells these are; they may come from a transplant donor. The sequenced material came from blood, either unsorted or a sorted T cell fraction (not recorded which). The DNA sequence is given as TGTGCCAGCAGTTGGAGGAATAATTCACCCCTCCACTTT. Its coded protein is CASSWRNNSPLHF.